This paragraph covers one T cell receptor (beta chain) sequence. Its target is not known. Produced via immunoSEQ multiplex PCR; TCRdb's table is partial and in-frame only. The table shows some 57,000 clones, with 94% occurring only once. This sample was taken from a study of human thymus T cells. Study-level findings and limits: Across thymic and blood repertoires, the usage of V and J genes appeared to be biased.

V lost 5 bases, J lost 0 bases, and 12 bases lay in between. Per the germline V gene, CDR1 is LNHDA and CDR2 is SQIVND (reference sequence). The CDR3 totals 15 residues. Samples came from healthy Finnish infants during open corrective cardiac surgery. Half of the eight donors gave roughly 0.45-1 mL blood during surgery. This TCR was sampled from a boy in the first two years of life with a congenital heart defect but otherwise immunologically healthy. Input material: blood. The chain links TRBV19 to TRBJ2-3, with D possibly called TRBD1 or TRBD2 (5 bases each). The CDR3 nucleotides read TGTGCCAGTAGTGCCAGGGACCGTAGCACAGATACGCAGTATTTT. Amino acid sequence: CASSARDRSTDTQYF.